One T cell receptor (beta chain) is described in this entry. CDR1 and CDR2 from the germline V gene are LNHDA and SQIVND (reference sequence). The CDR3 is 15 residues long. The V segment lost 3 bases and the J segment 3 bases; nucleotides outside the gene matches: 7. The data derive from a study of cytomegalovirus exposure and HLA in healthy donors. Study-level information: The 95 to 150 validation repertoires were produced on the same platform as the 720 or so repertoires of the first cohort. This was reported in a later analysis.

This table comes from immunoSEQ multiplex PCR, and its TCRdb copy is limited to in-frame clones, with some not included. This table has 180,000 or so clones, around nine tenths appearing once. This TCR was sampled from a man younger than 45 in good health and CMV-seropositive. This rearrangement joins TRBV19 to TRBJ2-7, with 8 bases that match TRBD1. The sequenced material came from PBMCs. The CDR3 loop reads CASSIGQGGSYEQYF. CDR3 sequence (DNA): TGTGCCAGTAGTATCGGACAGGGTGGGAGCTACGAGCAGTACTTC.